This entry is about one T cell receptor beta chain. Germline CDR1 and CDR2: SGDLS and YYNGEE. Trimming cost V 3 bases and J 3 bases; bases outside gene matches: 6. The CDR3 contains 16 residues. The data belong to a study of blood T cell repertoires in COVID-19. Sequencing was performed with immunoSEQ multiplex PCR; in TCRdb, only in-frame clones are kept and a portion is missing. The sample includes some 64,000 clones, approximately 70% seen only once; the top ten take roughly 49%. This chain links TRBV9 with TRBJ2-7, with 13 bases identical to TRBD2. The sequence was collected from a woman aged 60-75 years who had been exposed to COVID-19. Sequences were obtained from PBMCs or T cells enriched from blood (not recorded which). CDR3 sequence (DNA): TGTGCCAGCAGCGCGGGACTAGCGGGGACTAACTACGAGCAGTACTTC. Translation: CASSAGLAGTNYEQYF.